Following are 10 T cell receptor beta chains from one sample sequenced in a study of blood T cells in healthy people across ages. Combining a sample-barcoded 5' primer with a J-beta primer mix, a second PCR ran for roughly 6 to 11 cycles. TCRdb used MiXCR to reprocess the 5' RACE reads, holding one entry per CDR3 protein. The sample has some 1,800,000 distinct CDR3 sequences; around 42% are singletons. The specimen was blood. The source is a human donor in good health.

This clonotype showed up just a few times. The chain links TRBV27 to TRBJ2-7, with D tentatively TRBD1 or TRBD2 (5 bases each). V was shortened by 7 bases and J by 6 bases, with 13 bases between the two germline ends. The CDR3 consists of 12 residues. Per the germline V gene, CDR1 is MNHEY and CDR2 is SMNVEV (reference sequence). In nucleotides, the CDR3 is TGTGCCAGCATTGGGGGAGCACGCGAGCAGTACTTC. Translating it yields CASIGGAREQYF.

The rearrangement links TRBV29-1 to TRBJ2-7; D tentatively fits TRBD1 or TRBD2 (6 bases each). This CDR3 has 15 residues. Per the germline V gene, CDR1 is SQVTM and CDR2 is ANQGSEA. V lost 0 bases and J lost 6, with 18 bases in between. CDR3 region: CSVEESRTAEGEQYF. For the CDR3, the DNA is TGCAGCGTTGAAGAGAGCAGGACAGCGGAGGGCGAGCAGTACTTC.

This chain connects TRBV7-2 to TRBJ2-2, with D tentatively TRBD2 (6 bases). Germline CDR1 and CDR2: SGHTA and FQGNSA. The V and J ends lost 5 bases and 4 bases respectively, with 20 bases between them. The CDR3 is made up of 17 amino acids. The DNA for the CDR3 is TGTGCCAGCAGCCGGGATCTAGCGCGGTCCGGCACCGGGGAGCTGTTTTTT. Amino acid sequence: CASSRDLARSGTGELFF.

The CDR3 sequence is CASSPAVSYNEQFF. DNA of the CDR3: TGTGCCAGCAGTCCGGCCGTCTCCTACAATGAGCAGTTCTTC. V is TRBV12-3 or TRBV12-4 and J is TRBJ2-1; D remains unclear. The CDR3 length is 14 residues. Trimming removed 5 bases from V and 0 bases from J, with 8 bases in between.

This clonotype has a handful of counts. This chain uses TRBV7-9 with TRBJ2-1; no clear D gene. Germline lookup yields CDR1 SEHNR and CDR2 FQNEAQ (reference sequence). V lost 2 bases and J lost 6, with 11 bases in between. CDR3 length equals 14 residues. The CDR3 loop reads CASSLIGPLNEQFF. CDR3 nucleotide sequence: TGTGCCAGCAGCTTAATAGGGCCACTCAATGAGCAGTTCTTC.

This chain joins TRBV4-3 and TRBJ1-2; weak D call: TRBD1 (5 bases). V lost 1 base and J lost 5, with 14 bases in between. The germline V gene encodes CDR1 LGHNA and CDR2 YSLEER. CDR3 length: 15 amino acids. CDR3 residues: CASSQAVQEGYGYTF. DNA of the CDR3: TGCGCCAGCAGCCAAGCAGTACAGGAGGGGTATGGCTACACCTTC.

The DNA for the CDR3 is TGTGCCAGCAGCTTAGTAGGGCCTCGCGGGGATACGCAGTATTTT. Encoded protein: CASSLVGPRGDTQYF. V is TRBV7-2 and J is TRBJ2-3, with D possibly being TRBD2 (5 bases). The CDR3 sequence is 15 residues long. V was clipped by 1 base and J by 6 bases, with 14 bases between them. Germline CDR1 reads SGHTA; CDR2 reads FQGNSA.

As for this clonotype: One end of the junction is discordant with germline, which a read error may explain. The chain links TRBV7-2 to TRBJ2-5; D may be TRBD2 (6 bases). The germline V gene has CDR1 SGHTA and CDR2 FQGNSA. The CDR3 contains 16 residues. The CDR3 spells CASNLDSGEYQETQYF. DNA for the CDR3: TGTGCCAGCAACTTAGATAGCGGAGAGTACCAAGAGACCCAGTACTTC.

The sample holds a few counts of this clonotype. The chain carries TRBV11-2 and TRBJ1-4, with 7 bases matching TRBD1. Germline V gene data show CDR1 as SGHAT and CDR2 as FQNNGV. V lost 1 base to trimming and J lost 5 bases; unmatched junction nucleotides: 4. The CDR3 is made up of 15 amino acids. The CDR3 region has the DNA TGTGCCAGCAGCTTAGTTGGGACAGAGAATGAAAAACTGTTTTTT. Protein: CASSLVGTENEKLFF.

This clonotype was observed a single time. The junction departs from the called germline gene at one end, perhaps through a read error. This rearrangement joins TRBV7-9 to TRBJ2-7, with 7 bases that match TRBD1. CDR1 and CDR2 from the germline V gene are SEHNR and FQNEAQ (reference sequence). The length of the CDR3 is 14 residues. For the CDR3, the DNA is TGTGCCAACAGCTCTAAGGGGGCACCTTACGAGCAGTACTTC. Amino acid sequence: CANSSKGAPYEQYF.